This TCR beta chain was recorded in a study of CD8 T cells in ankylosing spondylitis. V dropped 4 bases and J dropped 8 bases, with 18 bases sitting between them. Per the germline V gene, CDR1 is MNHEY and CDR2 is SMNVEV (reference sequence). CDR3 length: 15 amino acids. General study points: Disease-linked clones had a CD8+ phenotype and relatively low frequency in peripheral blood. Characteristic, it appeared, of ankylosing spondylitis blood was a TCR beta motif of about eight highly homologous variants. Reportedly, matched ankylosing spondylitis synovial fluid was significantly enriched for disease-linked clones.

TCRdb analysed the 5' RACE reads with MiXCR anew, one entry per CDR3 protein. The table has 800,000 to 900,000 distinct CDR3 sequences, approximately 12% seen once. As regards this clonotype: The antigen remains unidentified.

Sequenced input: blood, either unsorted or a sorted T cell fraction (not recorded which). The clonotype comes from a male donor with ankylosing spondylitis. J is TRBJ2-1 and V is TRBV27; weak D call: TRBD2 (7 bases). In DNA, the CDR3 is TGTGCCAGCAGTTCCCTTGGACTAGGGGGTCATGAGCAGTTCTTC. This encodes CASSSLGLGGHEQFF.